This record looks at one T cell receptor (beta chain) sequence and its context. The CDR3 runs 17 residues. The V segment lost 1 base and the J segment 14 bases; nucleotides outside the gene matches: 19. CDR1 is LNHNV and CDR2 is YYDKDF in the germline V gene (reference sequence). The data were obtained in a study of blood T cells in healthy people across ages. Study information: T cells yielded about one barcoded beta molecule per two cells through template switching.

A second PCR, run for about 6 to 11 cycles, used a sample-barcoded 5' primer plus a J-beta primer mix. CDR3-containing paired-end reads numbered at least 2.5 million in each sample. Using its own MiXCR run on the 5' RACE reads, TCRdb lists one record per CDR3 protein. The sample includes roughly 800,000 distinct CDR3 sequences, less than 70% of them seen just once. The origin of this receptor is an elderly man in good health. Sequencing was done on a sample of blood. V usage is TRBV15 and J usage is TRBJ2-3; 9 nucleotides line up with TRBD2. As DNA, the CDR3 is TGTGCCACCAGCAGAGCCCTGGGACTAGCTATATCCAGATACGCGTATTTT. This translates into CATSRALGLAISRYAYF.